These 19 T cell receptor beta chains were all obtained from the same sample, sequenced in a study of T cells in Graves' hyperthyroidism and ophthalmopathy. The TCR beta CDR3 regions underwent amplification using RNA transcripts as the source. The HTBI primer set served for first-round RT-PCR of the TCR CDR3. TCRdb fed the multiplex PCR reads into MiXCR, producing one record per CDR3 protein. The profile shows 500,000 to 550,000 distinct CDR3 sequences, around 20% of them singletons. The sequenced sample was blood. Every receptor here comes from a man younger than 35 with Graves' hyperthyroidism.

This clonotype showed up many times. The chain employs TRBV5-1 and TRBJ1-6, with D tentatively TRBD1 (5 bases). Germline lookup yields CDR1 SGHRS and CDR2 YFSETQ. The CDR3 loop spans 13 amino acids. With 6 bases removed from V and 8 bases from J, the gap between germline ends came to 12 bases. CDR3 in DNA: TGCGCCAGCAAGGGTTTGGGGGATTCACCCCTCCACTTT. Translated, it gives CASKGLGDSPLHF.

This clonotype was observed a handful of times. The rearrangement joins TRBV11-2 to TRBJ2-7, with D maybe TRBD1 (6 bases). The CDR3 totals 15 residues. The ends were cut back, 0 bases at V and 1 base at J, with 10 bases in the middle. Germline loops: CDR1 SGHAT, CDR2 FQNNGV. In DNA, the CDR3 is TGTGCCAGCAGCTTAGAGGGGGCACTGTCCTACGAGCAGTACTTC. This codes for CASSLEGALSYEQYF. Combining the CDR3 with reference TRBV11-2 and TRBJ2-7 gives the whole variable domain EAGVAQSPRYKIIEKRQSVAFWCNPISGHATLYWYQQILGQGPKLLIQFQNNGVVDDSQLPKDRFSAERLKGVDSTLKIQPAKLEDSAVYLCASSLEGALSYEQYFGPGTRLTVT.

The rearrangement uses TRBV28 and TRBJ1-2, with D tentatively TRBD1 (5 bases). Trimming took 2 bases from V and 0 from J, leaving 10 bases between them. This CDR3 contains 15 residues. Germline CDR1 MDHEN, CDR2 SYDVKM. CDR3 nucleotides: TGTGCCAGCAGTTTAATCGGGACTCCTAACTATGGCTACACCTTC. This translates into CASSLIGTPNYGYTF.

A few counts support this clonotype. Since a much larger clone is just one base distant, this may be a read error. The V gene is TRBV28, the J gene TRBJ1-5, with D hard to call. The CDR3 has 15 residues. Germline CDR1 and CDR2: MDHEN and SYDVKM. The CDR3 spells CASSLHGRRTKAQQF. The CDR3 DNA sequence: TGTGCCAGCAGTCTTCACGGACGGAGAACTAAGGCCCAGCAGTTT.

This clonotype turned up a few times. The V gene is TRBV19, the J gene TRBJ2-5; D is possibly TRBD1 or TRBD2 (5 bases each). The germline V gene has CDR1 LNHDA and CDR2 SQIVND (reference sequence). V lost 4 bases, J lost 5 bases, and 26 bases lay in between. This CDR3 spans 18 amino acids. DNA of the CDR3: TGTGCCAGTAGTAACGAACCGACGAGGGACGCCAAACGGGAGACCCAGTACTTC. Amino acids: CASSNEPTRDAKRETQYF.

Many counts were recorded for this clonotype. The CDR3 coding sequence is TGTGCCAGCAGCCTCCCAGGGACAGGGGTCGACGAGCAGTACTTC. Its protein is CASSLPGTGVDEQYF. The chain is built from TRBV7-9 and TRBJ2-7; 10 nucleotides align to TRBD1. Germline CDR1 SEHNR, CDR2 FQNEAQ (reference sequence). Trimming took 5 bases from V and 5 from J; bases not matched to a gene: 9. The CDR3 runs to 15 residues.

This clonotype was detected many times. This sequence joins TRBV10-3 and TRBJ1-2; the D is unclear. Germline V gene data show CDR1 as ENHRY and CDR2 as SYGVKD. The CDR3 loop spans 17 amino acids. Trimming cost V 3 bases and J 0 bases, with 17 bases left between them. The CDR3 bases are TGTGCCATCAGTGAAGGTGTCAGGATTTACCCTAACTATGGCTACACCTTC. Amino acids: CAISEGVRIYPNYGYTF.

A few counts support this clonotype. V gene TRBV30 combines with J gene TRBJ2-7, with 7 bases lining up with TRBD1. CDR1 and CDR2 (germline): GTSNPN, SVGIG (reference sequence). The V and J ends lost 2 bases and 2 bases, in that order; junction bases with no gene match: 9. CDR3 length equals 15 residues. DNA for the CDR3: TGTGCCTGGAGTCCTTCAGGGGGTCTTCCCTACGAGCAGTACTTC. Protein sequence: CAWSPSGGLPYEQYF.

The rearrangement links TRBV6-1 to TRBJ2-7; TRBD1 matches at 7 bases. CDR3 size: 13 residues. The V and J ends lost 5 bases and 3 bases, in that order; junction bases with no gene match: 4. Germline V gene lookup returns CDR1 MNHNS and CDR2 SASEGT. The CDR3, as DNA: TGTGCCAGCAGTCGCAGGGGGAACTACGAGCAGTACTTC. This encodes CASSRRGNYEQYF.

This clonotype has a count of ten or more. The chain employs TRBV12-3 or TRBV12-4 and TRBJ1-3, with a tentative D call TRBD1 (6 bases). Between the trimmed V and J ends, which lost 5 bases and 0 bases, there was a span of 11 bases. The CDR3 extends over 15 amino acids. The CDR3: CASSPGANSGNTIYF. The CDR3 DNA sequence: TGTGCCAGCAGTCCAGGGGCGAACTCTGGAAACACCATATATTTT.

CDR3 amino acids: CASTEGRNYGYTF. The CDR3, as DNA: TGTGCCAGTACCGAAGGGAGAAACTATGGCTACACCTTC. The chain employs TRBV19 and TRBJ1-2; D call uncertain. The germline V gene has CDR1 LNHDA and CDR2 SQIVND (reference sequence). This CDR3 has 13 amino acids. V lost 7 bases, J lost 2 bases, and 11 bases lay in between.

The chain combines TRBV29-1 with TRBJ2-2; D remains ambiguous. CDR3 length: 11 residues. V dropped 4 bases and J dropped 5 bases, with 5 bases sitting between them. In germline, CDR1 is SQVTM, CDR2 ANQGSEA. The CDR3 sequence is CSVVETGELFF. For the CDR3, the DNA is TGCAGCGTTGTTGAAACCGGGGAGCTGTTTTTT.

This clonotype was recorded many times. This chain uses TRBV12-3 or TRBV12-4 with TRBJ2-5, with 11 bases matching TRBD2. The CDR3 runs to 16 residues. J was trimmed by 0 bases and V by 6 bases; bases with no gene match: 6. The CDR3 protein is CASSPLAGDHQETQYF. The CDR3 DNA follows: TGTGCCAGCAGCCCACTAGCGGGGGACCACCAAGAGACCCAGTACTTC.

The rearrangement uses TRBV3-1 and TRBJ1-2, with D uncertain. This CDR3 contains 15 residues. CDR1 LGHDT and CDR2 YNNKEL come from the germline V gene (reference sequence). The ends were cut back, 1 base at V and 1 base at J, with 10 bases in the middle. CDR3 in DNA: TGTGCCAGCAGCCAAGCCGTAGGATTTAACTATGGCTACACCTTC. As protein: CASSQAVGFNYGYTF. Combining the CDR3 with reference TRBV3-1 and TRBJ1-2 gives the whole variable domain DTAVSQTPKYLVTQMGNDKSIKCEQNLGHDTMYWYKQDSKKFLKIMFSYNNKELIINETVPNRFSPKSPDKAHLNLHINSLELGDSAVYFCASSQAVGFNYGYTFGSGTRLTVV.

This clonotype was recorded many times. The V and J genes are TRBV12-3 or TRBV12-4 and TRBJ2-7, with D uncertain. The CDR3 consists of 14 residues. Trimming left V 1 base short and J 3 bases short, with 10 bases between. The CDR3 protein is CASSLGLMIYEQYF. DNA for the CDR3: TGTGCCAGCAGTTTAGGTCTAATGATCTACGAGCAGTACTTC.

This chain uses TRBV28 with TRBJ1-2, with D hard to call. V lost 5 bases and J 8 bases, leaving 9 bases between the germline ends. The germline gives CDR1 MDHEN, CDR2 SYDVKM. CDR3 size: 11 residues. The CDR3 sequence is CASSPDRGYTF. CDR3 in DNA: TGTGCCAGCAGTCCTGATAGGGGCTACACCTTC.

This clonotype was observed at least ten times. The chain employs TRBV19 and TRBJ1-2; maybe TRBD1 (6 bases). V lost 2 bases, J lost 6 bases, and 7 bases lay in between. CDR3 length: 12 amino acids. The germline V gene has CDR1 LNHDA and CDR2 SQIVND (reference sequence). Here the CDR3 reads CASSIQGHGYTF. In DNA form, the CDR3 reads TGTGCCAGTAGTATACAGGGGCATGGCTACACCTTC.

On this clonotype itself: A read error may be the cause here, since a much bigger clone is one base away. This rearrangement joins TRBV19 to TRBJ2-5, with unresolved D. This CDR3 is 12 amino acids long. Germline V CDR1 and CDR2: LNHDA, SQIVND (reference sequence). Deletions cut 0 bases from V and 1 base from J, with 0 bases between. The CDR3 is CASSIDQETQYF. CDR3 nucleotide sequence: TGTGCCAGTAGTATAGACCAAGAGACCCAGTACTTC.

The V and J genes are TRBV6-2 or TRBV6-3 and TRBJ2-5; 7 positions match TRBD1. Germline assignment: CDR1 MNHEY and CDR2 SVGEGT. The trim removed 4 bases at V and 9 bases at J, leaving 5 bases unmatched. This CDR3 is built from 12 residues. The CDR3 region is CASSSRQGPQYF. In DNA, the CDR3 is TGTGCCAGCAGTTCAAGACAGGGTCCCCAGTACTTC.